The clone carrying this T cell receptor beta chain was observed a single time. Enrolled through a virtual design, the participants were between roughly 18 and 90 years of age and came from under 30 US areas. Donors in Cohort 3 who had recovered were those with two negative PCRs, healthcare professional clearance, or resolution of their symptoms. Sequenced by immunoSEQ multiplex PCR; TCRdb stores in-frame clones only, minus some. The sample includes a few hundred thousand clones, 85% to 90% of them seen just once. These data originate in a study of blood T cell repertoires in COVID-19. The receptor was derived from a man between 18 and 29 years old who had recovered from COVID-19. Sequencing was done on a sample of PBMCs or T cells enriched from blood (not recorded which).

The DNA for the CDR3 is TGCGCCAGCAGTCATCCCGGATCGGGGGACGAGCAGTACTTC. As protein: CASSHPGSGDEQYF. V and J are TRBV23-1 and TRBJ2-7; tentative D call: TRBD2 (6 bases). TRBV23-1 is an open reading frame, and its role is uncertain. The CDR3 length is 14 residues. With 3 bases removed from V and 5 bases from J, the gap between germline ends came to 14 bases.